This TCR beta chain was obtained from a study of T cells in women clearing cervical HPV infection. Germline V gene data show CDR1 as SEHNR and CDR2 as FQNEAQ (reference sequence). The CDR3 spans 14 residues. A word on this clone: Its antigen is still unknown. The CDR3 end falls 3 residues outside the read, so it is completed with the germline J gene.

Here immunoSEQ multiplex PCR was the method, and the copy in TCRdb shows in-frame clones only, minus some. The sample table sets out about 25,000 clones. The study's findings and limits: Repertoire richness, not evenness, was significantly elevated in CIN3+ cases versus controls.

This chain connects TRBV7-9 to TRBJ1-2; 9 bases fit TRBD1. The receptor comes from a woman between 18 and 70 years old with a cervical HPV16 infection that either progressed to CIN3+ or cleared (not recorded which). Sequenced sample: blood buffy coat. The CDR3 bases that were read are TGTGCCAGCAGCGCCACGGGACAGGGCTACGAC. Amino acid sequence: CASSATGQGYD. The whole CDR3 protein reads CASSATGQGYDYTF.